The source of this TCR beta chain is a study of blood T cell repertoires in COVID-19. V lost 9 bases and J 5 bases, leaving 19 bases between the germline ends. Per the germline V gene, CDR1 is KGHDR and CDR2 is SFDVKD. This CDR3 is built from 15 residues. Assay used: immunoSEQ multiplex PCR; TCRdb lists only in-frame clones, some missing. The data hold a few hundred thousand clones, with 70% to 90% observed a single time. This chain connects TRBV24-1 to TRBJ2-1, with D possibly TRBD1 on 5 matching bases. This clonotype was sampled from a woman in her thirties or forties with acute COVID-19. Sequencing was carried out using PBMCs or T cells enriched from blood (not recorded which). Written as DNA, the CDR3 is TGTGCCACCGGGTCGTGGGGCGATAGCAACAATGAGCAGTTCTTC. As protein: CATGSWGDSNNEQFF.